This T cell receptor (beta chain) was recorded in a study of radiation and T cells in renal cell carcinoma. Trimming pared 6 bases from V and 6 bases from J, leaving 21 bases between. The germline V gene has CDR1 SEHNR and CDR2 FQNEAQ (reference sequence). The CDR3 is made up of 16 amino acids. Time point specified: blood 2 weeks post-SBRT. Described treatment: 15 Gy SBRT to primary tumor, nephrectomy 4 weeks later. TCRdb keeps only in-frame clones here, not all; method: immunoSEQ multiplex PCR. Found here are some 60,000 clones, roughly four fifths of them singletons; the top ten hold approximately 7%.

Source: blood, taken from a patient whose treatment included radiotherapy and nephrectomy. The rearrangement links TRBV7-9 to TRBJ2-1; TRBD2 is a possible D gene (5 bases). The clonotype was recovered from a man in his 60s with renal cell carcinoma. This CDR3 reads CASRPRLASRLNEQFF. CDR3 nucleotide sequence: TGTGCCAGCAGGCCTCGCTTGGCTAGCCGTCTCAATGAGCAGTTCTTC.